The entry below gives a single TCR beta chain sequence along with its context. What it binds is not known. Sequenced by immunoSEQ multiplex PCR; TCRdb stores in-frame clones only, minus some. The repertoire consists of about 93,000 clones, with around 87% occurring once and the leading ten covering under 3%. The sample is drawn from a study of T cell responses to AZD1222 COVID-19 vaccine. Whole-study results and caveats: Seropositive AZD1222 recipients at baseline numbered only 5 or 6. Regions 160-218 and 743-854 dominated among vaccine-associated CD4 TCRs spanning spike. Clonal diversity was possibly underestimated; the donors were predominantly white British and more often female. Nearly half of spike-specific TCRs reportedly target variant regions that are unmutated in the B.1.351 and B.1.1.7 variants.

Germline V gene sequence: CDR1 SEHNR, CDR2 FQNEAQ (reference sequence). CDR3 length equals 14 residues. With V trimmed by 5 bases and J by 0 bases, 2 bases remained unmatched. The sample here was peripheral blood, taken 28 days after the second AZD1222 dose. This receptor was obtained from an adult who received the AZD1222 COVID-19 vaccine. The rearrangement uses TRBV7-9 and TRBJ1-2, with TRBD1 matching 8 bases. In DNA form, the CDR3 reads TGTGCCAGCAGCATGGACAGGGCTAACTATGGCTACACCTTC. Amino acid sequence: CASSMDRANYGYTF.